This TCR beta chain was captured by sequencing in a study of T-cell memory formation after mild COVID-19 (dated by TCRdb to 2020 to 2022). Regarding the complete study: Most TCR sequence clusters were specific to one of the two donors. T-cell clones expanding and contracting after mild COVID-19 in a couple of donors were tracked by longitudinal TCRalpha and TCRbeta repertoire sequencing. Two young, previously healthy adult volunteers, one female and one male, were included in the cohort. Points the paper makes about the study in general: Some responding clones were detected in pre-infection memory, which suggested that pre-existing cross-reactive memory T cells had joined the SARS-CoV-2 response. Balanced CD4/CD8 phenotypes were observed for clones contracting from day 15 to 85, whereas a bias towards CD4+ was observed for a second wave of clones expanding from day 15 to 37. Contracting CD4+ clones turned up mainly in the CM and EM memory subsets, whereas EMRA was where CD8+ clones were enriched. Only two mild cases were covered by the study, and larger cohorts that include severe cases with pre-infection samples were considered necessary. SARS-CoV-2 specificity was not confirmed for the second-wave clones peaking on day 37.

At least ten counts were recorded for this clonotype. Its antigen is currently not known. Base quality data are lacking; no much larger clone is found one base away. The data were produced on an Illumina NovaSeq 6000. TCRalpha and TCRbeta cDNA libraries were constructed by 5'RACE with constant-segment primers, with sample barcodes and unique molecular identifiers being introduced. Trizol reagent was used to extract RNA from every sample. Amplification of the libraries took two PCR steps, and the second step added a second sample barcode plus Illumina TruSeq adapters. The libraries were sequenced on an Illumina NovaSeq using 2 x 150 bp paired-end reads. The original pipeline was this. Demultiplexing of reads and collapsing into UMI-guided consensus sequences were performed with migec v1.2.7. With mixcr v2.1.11, UMI consensuses were aligned to TRA and TRB V and J templates and assembled into clonotypes. A clonotype was counted as expanded or contracted only when both edgeR and NoisET called the clonotype significant, with the noise models trained on biological replicates. For edgeR calls, a false discovery rate-adjusted p below 0.01 and a log2 fold-change threshold of 1 were applied. As an exploratory analysis of dynamics, max-normalized trajectories of the 1000 most abundant clonotypes were examined by PCA with hierarchical clustering. Each responding clone was given a CD4 or CD8 phenotype based on the CD4+ and CD8+ repertoires, which had been sequenced separately. TCRdb trimmed public reads at Q25 via fastp, called clones via MiXCR and kept in-frame beta chains. Each entry is one CDR3 protein sequence, shown with its most common DNA and genes. The V and J calls shown here were made by TCRdb, not taken from the authors' results. The sample records under 450,000 distinct CDR3 sequences, roughly an eighth of which are singletons. Clones ranked in the top ten supply roughly 22% of the sample.

The CDR3 has 17 amino acids, counting the end cysteine and phenylalanine. This entry keeps only the CDR3 DNA: 51 bases, framed from base 1. CDR1 and CDR2, looked up from the germline V gene (reference sequence), are MNHNY and SVGAGI. V has 1 base trimmed and J has 1 base trimmed; junction bases matching no gene number 6. PBMCs were isolated by Ficoll-Paque density gradient centrifugation. This TCR was sampled from a man aged 18 to 30 who had mild COVID-19 (a few samples of this study predate the infection). The sample titles of this study are shuffled in the database, so cell type and time point are left out; the donor was told from shared clones. Source material: PBMCs or a T cell subset sorted from them (not recorded which). The V gene is TRBV6-6 and the J gene is TRBJ2-1, with 8 bases aligning to TRBD2. The nucleotide sequence is TGTGCCAGCAGTTACTATTTCGGGGGGGTGTCCTACAATGAGCAGTTCTTC. Its translation reads: CASSYYFGGVSYNEQFF.